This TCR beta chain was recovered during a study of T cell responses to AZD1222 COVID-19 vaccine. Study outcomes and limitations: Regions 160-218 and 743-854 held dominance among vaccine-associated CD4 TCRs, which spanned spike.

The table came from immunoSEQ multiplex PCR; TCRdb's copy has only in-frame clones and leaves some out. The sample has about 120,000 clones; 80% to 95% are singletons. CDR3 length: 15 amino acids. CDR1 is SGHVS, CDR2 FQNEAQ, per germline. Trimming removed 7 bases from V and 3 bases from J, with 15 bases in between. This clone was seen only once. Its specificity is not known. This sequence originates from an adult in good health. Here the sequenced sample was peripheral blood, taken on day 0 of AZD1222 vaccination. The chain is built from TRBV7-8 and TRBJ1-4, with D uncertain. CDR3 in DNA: TGTGCCAGCACCCTCATGGGAGCTCCTAATGAAAAACTGTTTTTT. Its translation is CASTLMGAPNEKLFF.